This T cell receptor beta chain was profiled in a study of Graves' ophthalmopathy and Graves' hyperthyroidism. The wider study: Hyperthyroidism was considered stable when no ophthalmopathy appeared within 18 months of follow-up.

Clinicians made diagnoses from clinical symptoms, serum thyroxine, TRAb, thyroid ultrasound and orbital computed tomography. To note about this clonotype: Its antigen remains unidentified.

As the template, RNA transcripts were used to amplify TCR beta CDR3 regions. In the first round, RT-PCR was carried out with HTBI primers, and a multiplex PCR formed the second round. In TCRdb, the multiplex PCR reads were re-called with MiXCR into one record per CDR3 protein. The repertoire holds approximately 540,000 distinct CDR3 sequences, with about two fifths as singletons. Study results and caveats: Blood also carried most expanded thyroid clonotypes exceeding 0.001 frequency. The model flagged ophthalmopathy progression at approximately 66% sensitivity and under 75% specificity.

From germline, CDR1 is SGHTA and CDR2 FQGNSA. The length of the CDR3 is 14 residues. The ends were cut back, 4 bases at V and 1 base at J, with 11 bases in the middle. V gene TRBV7-2 combines with J gene TRBJ2-7; TRBD1 is a possible D gene (6 bases). Sequencing used peripheral blood or thyroid tissue (not recorded which). The sequence derives from an adult man with Graves' hyperthyroidism. The CDR3 is CASSSAGTSYEQYF. CDR3 nucleotides: TGTGCCAGCAGCTCAGCCGGGACATCCTACGAGCAGTACTTC.